The rows below give T cell receptor beta chains drawn from one sample of a study of blood T cells in healthy people across ages. MiXCR, applied by TCRdb to the 5' RACE reads, yields one record per CDR3 protein. The sample records around 320,000 distinct CDR3 sequences, 25% to 30% being singletons. The sample consisted of blood. Receptor source: a woman in her 70s in good health. CDR3s include the opening cysteine and the closing phenylalanine or tryptophan. The D gene is left open where the match is weak. Rows may omit the clone size; those that give it use once, few, many or a size class.

TRBV18	few	TRBJ2-1	NA	TGTGCCAGCTCCCGCGACCGGACAGCCTACAATGAGCAGTTCTTC	CASSRDRTAYNEQFF
TRBV12-5	once	TRBJ2-4	NA	TGTGCTAGTGGTTTGGTAGGCGGGTCCAAAAACATTCAGTACTTC	CASGLVGGSKNIQYF
TRBV7-2	NA	TRBJ2-1	TRBD2	TGTGCTGCGAGCGGGGGGTCCTACAATGAGCAGTTCTTC	CAASGGSYNEQFF
TRBV12-3/TRBV12-4	NA	TRBJ1-1	NA	TGTGCCAGCAGCTCCGGGACCCCAGCGAGCGCTTTCTTT	CASSSGTPASAFF
TRBV20-1	few	TRBJ2-7	NA	TGTAGTGCTAGTAAGGACCCCCAAGCGGCGCAGTACTTC	CSASKDPQAAQYF
TRBV25-1	few	TRBJ2-6	TRBD1	TGTGCCAGCAGCAGGGGGTCCGGGGCCAACGTCCTGACTTTC	CASSRGSGANVLTF
TRBV4-3	many	TRBJ2-1	NA	TGCGCCAGCAGCCAAGAACGAGACAATGAGCAGTTCTTC	CASSQERDNEQFF
TRBV6-6	few	TRBJ2-7	NA	TGTGCCAGCAGTTACCGCGGGACTCCCTACGAGCAGTACTTC	CASSYRGTPYEQYF
TRBV7-3	many	TRBJ2-1	NA	TGTGCCAGCAGCTCGGGACGTGAGCAGTTCTTC	CASSSGREQFF
TRBV11-2	NA	TRBJ1-3	NA	TGTGCCAGCAGCTCCCGTGGGTTGGGAAACACCATATATTTT	CASSSRGLGNTIYF
TRBV12-3/TRBV12-4	NA	TRBJ2-3	NA	TGTGCCAGCAGTTTTGATGGGATGCGCACAGATACGCAGTATTTT	CASSFDGMRTDTQYF
TRBV20-1	NA	TRBJ1-1	NA	TGCAGTGCTAGAGAGGTCCCAGCGAACACTGAAGCTTTCTTT	CSAREVPANTEAFF
TRBV11-2	NA	TRBJ1-2	TRBD1	TGTGCCAGCAGCGCACCGGGACAGGGCTATAATGGCTACACCTTC	CASSAPGQGYNGYTF
TRBV7-2	NA	TRBJ2-7	NA	TGTGCCAGCACCACAGACAGGACCTACGAGCAGTACTTC	CASTTDRTYEQYF
TRBV12-3/TRBV12-4	NA	TRBJ2-7	NA	TGTGCCAGCCTACCGCACGAGCAGTACTTC	CASLPHEQYF
TRBV29-1	NA	TRBJ1-1	NA	TGCAGCGTTGTGGAGTGGAACACTGAAGCTTTCTTT	CSVVEWNTEAFF
TRBV25-1	NA	TRBJ2-7	TRBD2	TGTGCCAGCAGCGAGGGACTAGCGGGAGACGAGCAGTACTTC	CASSEGLAGDEQYF
TRBV6-2/TRBV6-3	NA	TRBJ2-1	NA	TGTGCCAGCAGTTCGTGGACTACCAACAATGAGCAGTTCTTC	CASSSWTTNNEQFF
TRBV28	NA	TRBJ2-7	TRBD1	TGTGCCAGCAGTGGGGGGGACAGGGCCTACGAGCAGTACTTC	CASSGGDRAYEQYF
TRBV6-1	NA	TRBJ2-1	NA	TGTGCCAGCAGTGTACAGGGAAAACTTCTGGGGAATGAGCAGTTCTTC	CASSVQGKLLGNEQFF
TRBV9	few	TRBJ2-2	TRBD1	TGTGCCAGCAGCGGTCAACAGGGGACCGGGGAGCTGTTTTTT	CASSGQQGTGELFF
TRBV29-1	NA	TRBJ2-7	NA	TGCAGCGTAGTCGACATTGCCTACGAGCAGTACTTC	CSVVDIAYEQYF
TRBV12-3/TRBV12-4	NA	TRBJ2-3	TRBD2	TGTGCCAGCAGTCCTAGCGGGGGGGCGGGTACGCAGTATTTT	CASSPSGGAGTQYF
TRBV9	NA	TRBJ1-2	TRBD1	TGTGCCAGCAGCGCTCAACCGGGACAGGGGCATGGCTACACCTTC	CASSAQPGQGHGYTF
TRBV2	NA	TRBJ2-1	TRBD1	TGTGCCAGCACCCAGGGGGCTAGGAGATACAATGAGCAGTTCTTC	CASTQGARRYNEQFF
TRBV20-1	NA	TRBJ2-1	TRBD2	TGCAGTGCTAGAGTGGGGACTAGGTACAATGAGCAGTTCTTC	CSARVGTRYNEQFF
TRBV12-3/TRBV12-4	medium-sized	TRBJ2-2	NA	TGTGCCATCCCCCTTGGGGAGTTCGGTGACACCGGGGAGCTGTTTTTT	CAIPLGEFGDTGELFF
TRBV7-7	few	TRBJ2-5	NA	TGTGCTAGCAGCTTAAGTCAGGGCGAGGCCCAGTACTTC	CASSLSQGEAQYF
TRBV7-2	NA	TRBJ2-1	NA	TGTGCCAGCAGCTTAGCTCGCCTAGCGGAGCAGTTCTTC	CASSLARLAEQFF
TRBV27	NA	TRBJ1-2	NA	TGTGCCACGATGGGTACTTTAACAGCCGGCGGAGGCTACACCTTC	CATMGTLTAGGGYTF